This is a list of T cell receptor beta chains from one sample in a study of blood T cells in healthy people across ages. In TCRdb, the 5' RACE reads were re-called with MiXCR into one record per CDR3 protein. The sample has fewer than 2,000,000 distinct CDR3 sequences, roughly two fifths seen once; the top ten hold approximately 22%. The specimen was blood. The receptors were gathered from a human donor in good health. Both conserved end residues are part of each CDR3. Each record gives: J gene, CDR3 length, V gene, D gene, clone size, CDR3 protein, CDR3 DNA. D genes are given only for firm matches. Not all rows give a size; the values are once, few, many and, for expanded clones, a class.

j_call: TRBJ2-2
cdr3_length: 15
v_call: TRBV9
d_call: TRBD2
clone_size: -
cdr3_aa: CASSVGGGGTGELFF
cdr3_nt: TGTGCCAGCAGCGTAGGTGGCGGGGGCACCGGGGAGCTGTTTTTT

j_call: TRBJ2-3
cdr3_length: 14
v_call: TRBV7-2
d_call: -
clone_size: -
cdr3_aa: CASSFGQHTDTQYF
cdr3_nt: TGTGCCAGCAGCTTTGGACAACACACAGATACGCAGTATTTT

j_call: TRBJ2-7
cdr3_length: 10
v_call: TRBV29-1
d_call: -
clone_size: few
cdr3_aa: CSVFWYEQYF
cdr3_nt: TGCAGCGTTTTTTGGTACGAGCAGTACTTC

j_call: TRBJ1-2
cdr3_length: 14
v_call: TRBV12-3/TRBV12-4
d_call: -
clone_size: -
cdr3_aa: CASSRTLANYGYTF
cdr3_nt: TGTGCCAGCAGTCGAACACTAGCTAACTATGGCTACACCTTC

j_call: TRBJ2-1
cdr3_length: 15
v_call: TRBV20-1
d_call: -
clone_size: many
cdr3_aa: CSARGLGGTYNEQFF
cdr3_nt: TGCAGTGCTAGAGGTTTAGGAGGAACCTACAATGAGCAGTTCTTC

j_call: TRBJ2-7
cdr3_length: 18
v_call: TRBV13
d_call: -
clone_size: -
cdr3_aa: CASSGQAGFSQNIYEQYF
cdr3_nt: TGTGCCAGCAGCGGTCAGGCGGGCTTCTCCCAAAATATCTACGAGCAGTACTTC

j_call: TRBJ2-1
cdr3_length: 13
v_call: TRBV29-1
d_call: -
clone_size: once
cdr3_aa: CSVTRGPGDEQFF
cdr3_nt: TGCAGCGTAACGCGGGGCCCGGGAGATGAGCAGTTCTTC

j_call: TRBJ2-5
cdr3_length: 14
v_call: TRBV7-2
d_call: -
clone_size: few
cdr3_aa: CASSTNRGKETQYF
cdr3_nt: TGTGCCAGCAGCACAAACCGGGGCAAAGAGACCCAGTACTTC

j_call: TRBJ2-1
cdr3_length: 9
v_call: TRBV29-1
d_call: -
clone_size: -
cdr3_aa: CSVSETQFF
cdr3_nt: TGCAGCGTTTCAGAGACCCAGTTCTTC

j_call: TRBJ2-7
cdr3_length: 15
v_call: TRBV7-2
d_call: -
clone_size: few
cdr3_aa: CASSSLTLTGREQYF
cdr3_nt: TGTGCCAGCAGCTCGCTCACTTTGACAGGCCGCGAGCAGTACTTC

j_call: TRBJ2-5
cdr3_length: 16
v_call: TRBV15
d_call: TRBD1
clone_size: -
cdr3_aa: CATSREGRGRQETQYF
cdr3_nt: TGTGCCACCAGCAGAGAGGGCAGGGGGCGGCAAGAGACCCAGTACTTC

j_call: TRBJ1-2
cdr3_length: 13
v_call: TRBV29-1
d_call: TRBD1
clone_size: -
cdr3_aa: CSVRGQTTYGYTF
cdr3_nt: TGCAGCGTAAGGGGACAGACGACCTATGGCTACACCTTC

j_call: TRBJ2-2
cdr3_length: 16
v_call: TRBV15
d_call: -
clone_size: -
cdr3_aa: CATSPRGGLNTGELFF
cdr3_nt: TGTGCCACCAGCCCCAGGGGGGGTTTGAACACCGGGGAGCTGTTTTTT

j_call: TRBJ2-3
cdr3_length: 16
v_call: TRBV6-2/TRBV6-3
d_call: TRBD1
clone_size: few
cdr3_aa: CASSSRGQVGTDTQYF
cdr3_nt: TGTGCCAGCAGCTCCCGCGGACAGGTGGGCACAGATACGCAGTATTTT

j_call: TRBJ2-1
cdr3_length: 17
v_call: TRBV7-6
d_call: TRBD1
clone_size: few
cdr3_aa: CASSLEIGTGAYNEQFF
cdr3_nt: TGTGCCAGCAGCTTAGAAATCGGGACAGGTGCCTACAATGAGCAGTTCTTC

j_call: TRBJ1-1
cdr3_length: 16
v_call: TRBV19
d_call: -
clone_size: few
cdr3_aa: CASSIDPLGTYTEAFF
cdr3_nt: TGTGCCAGTAGTATAGACCCCCTCGGGACCTACACTGAAGCTTTCTTT

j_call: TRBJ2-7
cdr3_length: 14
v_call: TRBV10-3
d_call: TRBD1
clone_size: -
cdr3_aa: CAISERGQYYEQYF
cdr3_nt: TGTGCCATCAGTGAACGGGGACAGTACTACGAGCAGTACTTC

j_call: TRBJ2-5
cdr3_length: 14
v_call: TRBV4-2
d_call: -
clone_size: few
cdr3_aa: CASSQPLSQETQYF
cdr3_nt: TGTGCCAGCAGCCAACCTTTGAGTCAAGAGACCCAGTACTTC

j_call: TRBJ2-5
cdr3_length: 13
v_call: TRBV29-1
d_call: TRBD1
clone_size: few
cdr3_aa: CSVGRGKRETQYF
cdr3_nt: TGCAGCGTTGGCAGGGGGAAACGGGAGACCCAGTACTTC

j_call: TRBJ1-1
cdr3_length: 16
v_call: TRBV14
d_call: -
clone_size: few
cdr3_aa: CASSQGRHLLTTEAFF
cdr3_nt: TGTGCCAGCAGCCAAGGGCGACACCTCTTGACCACTGAAGCTTTCTTT

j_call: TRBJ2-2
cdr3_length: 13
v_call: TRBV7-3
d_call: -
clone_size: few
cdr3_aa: CASSQLGAGELFF
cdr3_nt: TGTGCCAGCAGCCAGCTTGGGGCCGGGGAGCTGTTTTTT

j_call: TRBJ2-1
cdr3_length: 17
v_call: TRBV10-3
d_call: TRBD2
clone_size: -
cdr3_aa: CAISESGGGPPPNEQFF
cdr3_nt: TGTGCCATCAGTGAGTCTGGCGGGGGGCCCCCTCCGAATGAGCAGTTCTTC

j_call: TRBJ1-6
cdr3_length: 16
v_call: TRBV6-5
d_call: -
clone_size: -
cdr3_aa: CASSYSIRGLNSPLHF
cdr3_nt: TGTGCCAGCAGTTACTCGATTCGGGGGCTTAATTCACCCCTCCACTTT

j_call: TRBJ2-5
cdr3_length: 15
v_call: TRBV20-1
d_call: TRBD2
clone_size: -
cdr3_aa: CSARDSLAGVREQYF
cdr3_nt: TGCAGTGCTAGAGATTCACTAGCGGGAGTCAGAGAGCAGTACTTC

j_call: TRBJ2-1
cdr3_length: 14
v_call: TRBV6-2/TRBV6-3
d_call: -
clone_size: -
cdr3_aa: CAGRRGFLYNEQFF
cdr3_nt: TGTGCCGGCAGGCGAGGGTTCCTTTACAATGAGCAGTTCTTC

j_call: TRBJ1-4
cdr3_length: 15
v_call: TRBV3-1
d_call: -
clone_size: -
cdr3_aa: CASSQDTGFGEKLFF
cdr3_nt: TGTGCCAGCAGCCAAGATACAGGATTCGGTGAAAAACTGTTTTTT

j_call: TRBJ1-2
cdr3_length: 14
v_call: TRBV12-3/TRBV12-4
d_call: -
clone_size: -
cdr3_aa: CASSLVFNPYGYTF
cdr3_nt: TGTGCCAGCAGTTTAGTCTTTAACCCCTATGGCTACACCTTC

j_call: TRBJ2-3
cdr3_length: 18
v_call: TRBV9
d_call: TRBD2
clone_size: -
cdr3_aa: CASSDWGTSGGTADTQYF
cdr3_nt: TGTGCCAGCAGCGACTGGGGGACTAGCGGGGGGACAGCAGATACGCAGTATTTT

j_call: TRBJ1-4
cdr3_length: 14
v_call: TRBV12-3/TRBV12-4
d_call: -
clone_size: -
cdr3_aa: CASSLTDAWRELFF
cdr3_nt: TGTGCCAGCAGTTTGACGGACGCCTGGAGGGAACTGTTTTTT

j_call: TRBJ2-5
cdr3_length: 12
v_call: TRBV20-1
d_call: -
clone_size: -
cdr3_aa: CSARRTTGEQYF
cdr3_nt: TGCAGTGCTAGACGTACCACGGGGGAGCAGTACTTC